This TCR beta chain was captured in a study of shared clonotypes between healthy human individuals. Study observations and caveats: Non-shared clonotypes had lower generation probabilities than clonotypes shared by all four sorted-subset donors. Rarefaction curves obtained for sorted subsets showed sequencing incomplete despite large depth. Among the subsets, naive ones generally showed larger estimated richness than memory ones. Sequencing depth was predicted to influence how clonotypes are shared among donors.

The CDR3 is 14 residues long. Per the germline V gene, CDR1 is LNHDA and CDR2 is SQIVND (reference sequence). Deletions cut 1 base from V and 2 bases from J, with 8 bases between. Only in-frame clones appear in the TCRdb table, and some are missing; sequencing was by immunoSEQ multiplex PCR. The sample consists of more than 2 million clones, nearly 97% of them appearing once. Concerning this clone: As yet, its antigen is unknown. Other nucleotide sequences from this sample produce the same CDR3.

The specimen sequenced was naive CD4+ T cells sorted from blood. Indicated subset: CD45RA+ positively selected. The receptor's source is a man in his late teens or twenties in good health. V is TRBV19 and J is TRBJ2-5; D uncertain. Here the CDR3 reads CASSIGGRQETQYF. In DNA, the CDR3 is TGTGCCAGTAGTATAGGAGGCAGACAAGAGACCCAGTACTTC.